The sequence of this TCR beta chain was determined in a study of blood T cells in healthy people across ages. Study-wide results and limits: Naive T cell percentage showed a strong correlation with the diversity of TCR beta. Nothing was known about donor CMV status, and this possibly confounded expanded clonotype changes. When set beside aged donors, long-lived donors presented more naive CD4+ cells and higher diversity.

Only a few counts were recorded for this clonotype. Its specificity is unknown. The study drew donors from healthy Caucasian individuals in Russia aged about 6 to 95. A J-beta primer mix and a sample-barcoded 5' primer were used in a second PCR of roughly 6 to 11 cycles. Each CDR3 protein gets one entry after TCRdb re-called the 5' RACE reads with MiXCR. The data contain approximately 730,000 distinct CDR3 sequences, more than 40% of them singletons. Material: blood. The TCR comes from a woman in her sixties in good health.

The CDR3 sequence: CASSPHPGGSQPQHF. The CDR3 DNA sequence: TGTGCCAGCTCACCCCACCCAGGGGGATCTCAGCCCCAGCATTTT. The chain links TRBV18 to TRBJ1-5; the match to TRBD1 covers 7 bases. V was pared by 3 bases and J by 6 bases, with 8 bases of the junction left unmatched. Germline-derived CDR1 and CDR2 are KGHSH and LQKENI. The CDR3 covers 15 residues.